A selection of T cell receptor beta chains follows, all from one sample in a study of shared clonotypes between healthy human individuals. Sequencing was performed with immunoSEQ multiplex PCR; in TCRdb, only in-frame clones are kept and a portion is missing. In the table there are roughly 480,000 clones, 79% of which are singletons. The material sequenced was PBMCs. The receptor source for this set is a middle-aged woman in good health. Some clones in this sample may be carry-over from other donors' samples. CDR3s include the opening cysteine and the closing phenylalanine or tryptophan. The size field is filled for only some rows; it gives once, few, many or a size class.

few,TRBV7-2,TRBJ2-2,CASSLRRNTGELFF
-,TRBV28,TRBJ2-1,CASSLWTSGDNEQFF
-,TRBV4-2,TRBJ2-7,CASSQDYSGSPYEQYF
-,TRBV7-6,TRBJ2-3,CASSLAVSGQGTQYF
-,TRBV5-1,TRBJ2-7,CASSLARTGTYEQYF
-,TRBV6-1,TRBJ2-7,CASSPTSGASYEQYF
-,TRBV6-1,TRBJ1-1,CASSDSYENTEAFF
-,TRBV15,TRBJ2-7,CATSPRRGGNYEQYF
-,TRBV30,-,CAAPRTGISYEQYF
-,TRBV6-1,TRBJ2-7,CASSEEHFYEQYF
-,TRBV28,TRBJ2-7,CASSFIAGELEQYF
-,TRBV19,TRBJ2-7,CASSIDTSGRAGSYEQYF
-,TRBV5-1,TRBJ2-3,CASSLGSGIIDTQYF
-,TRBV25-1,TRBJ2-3,CASSGTSGPPGDTQYF
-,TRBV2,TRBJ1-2,CASRATGLGHGYTF
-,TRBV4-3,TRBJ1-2,CASSPNRAASNYGYTF
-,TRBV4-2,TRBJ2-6,CASSQPGQGGLPGANVLTF
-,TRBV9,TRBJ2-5,CASSSGGRQETQYF
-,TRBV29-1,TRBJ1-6,CSVEETPNSPLHF
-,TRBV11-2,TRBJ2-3,CASSLFGTQYF
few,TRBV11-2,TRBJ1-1,CASSPRRGTEAFF
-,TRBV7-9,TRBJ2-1,CASRNRGNEQFF
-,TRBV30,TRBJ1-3,CACRQGGGNTIYF
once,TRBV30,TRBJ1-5,CAWTGGNLGDF
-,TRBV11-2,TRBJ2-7,CASSLNREGRWEQYF
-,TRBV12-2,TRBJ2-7,CASRLASWGAATREQYF
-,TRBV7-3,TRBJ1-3,CASSEGDGSGNTIYF
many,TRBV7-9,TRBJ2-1,CASSLSGASYNEQFF
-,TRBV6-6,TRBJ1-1,CASSSAENTEAFF
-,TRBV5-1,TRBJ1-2,CASSLGHGGDYGYTF
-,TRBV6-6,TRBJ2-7,CASSPGGYEQYF
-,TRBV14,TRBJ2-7,CASSLRGTYEQYF
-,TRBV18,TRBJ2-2,CASSSLAQNTGELFF
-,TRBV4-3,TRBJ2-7,CASSHGWSNRAMGYEQYF
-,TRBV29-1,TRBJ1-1,CSGRQGMNTEAFF
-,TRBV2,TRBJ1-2,CASSEIGAFYGYTF
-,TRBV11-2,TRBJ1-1,CASSGIQGAGEAFF
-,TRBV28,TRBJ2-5,CASSPYRGRRQETQYF
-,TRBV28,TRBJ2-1,CASSSPSGQLYNEQFF
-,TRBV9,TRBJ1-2,CASSVGGSDYGYTF
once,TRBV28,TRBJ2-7,CASSYGRSYEQYF
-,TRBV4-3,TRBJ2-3,CASSQDWGGQSIVADTQYF
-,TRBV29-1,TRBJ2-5,CSVDWTGGETQYF
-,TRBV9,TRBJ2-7,CASSQGGLSEQYF
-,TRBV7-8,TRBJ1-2,CASSLSPGTAAGGYGYTF
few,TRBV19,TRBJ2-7,CASSTGLAGAPEQYF